A selection of T cell receptor beta chains follows, all from one sample in a study of T cells expressing NK-cell markers. TCRdb processed the 5' RACE reads again and assigns one entry to each CDR3 protein, with no DNA. Its table lists roughly 380,000 distinct CDR3 sequences. The sequencing input was blood T cells: a sorted CD56 or NKG2C T cell subset, CD4+ or CD8+ T cells, or bulk PBMC T cells (not recorded which). The receptors stem from a man between 18 and 69 years old in good health. The CDR3 runs from the conserved cysteine through the conserved F or W.

j_call v_call cdr3_aa
TRBJ2-7 TRBV5-5 CASSTQGGPYEQYF
TRBJ2-1 TRBV5-5 CASSSWGERGQFF
TRBJ2-2 TRBV11-2 CASSSKPGTGSGELFF
TRBJ2-7 TRBV5-1 CASSRTLSEQYF
TRBJ2-5 TRBV20-1 CSASGGGGARETQYF
TRBJ2-3 TRBV12-3/TRBV12-4 CASTFGNTQYF
TRBJ1-5 TRBV10-2 CASTGGEVKGQPQHF
TRBJ2-3 TRBV12-5 CASGPPRGGAITDTQYF
TRBJ2-5 TRBV6-1 CASSPLAGGRTQHF
TRBJ2-2 TRBV6-1 CASSISSGGSPTGELFF
TRBJ2-2 TRBV19 CASSIGLAGGTGELFF
TRBJ1-4 TRBV7-8 CASSQPAGDEKLFF
TRBJ2-5 TRBV20-1 CSATPGQGAFGETQYF
TRBJ2-2 TRBV28 CASIRWGQGDTGELFF
TRBJ2-5 TRBV6-2/TRBV6-3 CASRRTGGAETQYF
TRBJ2-6 TRBV2 CASSRYGGANVLTF
TRBJ2-7 TRBV5-1 CASSLERTTLRYF
TRBJ1-5 TRBV12-3/TRBV12-4 CASSFSHYSNQPQHF
TRBJ2-5 TRBV7-2 CASSPILRGLGETQYF
TRBJ2-5 TRBV7-9 CASSIPRGTRQYF
TRBJ2-5 TRBV5-1 CASSYPPGQGARETQYF
TRBJ2-1 TRBV12-3/TRBV12-4 CASSLNSGGAIF
TRBJ2-1 TRBV12-3/TRBV12-4 CASIPGGRGPIAQFF
TRBJ1-1 TRBV12-3/TRBV12-4 CASSKNGNTEAFF
TRBJ2-2 TRBV7-8 CASSLRTSGGAGGELFF
TRBJ1-3 TRBV5-6 CASSPTGGTGYTIYF
TRBJ2-4 TRBV5-4 CASSGGQGGRNIQYF
TRBJ2-5 TRBV7-9 CASSLNGPQLETQYF
TRBJ1-1 TRBV6-1 CASSTDRVATPEAFF